This passage covers 2 T cell receptor beta chains from one sample sequenced in a study of tumor-infiltrating lymphocytes in localized non-small cell lung cancer. Clones were read by immunoSEQ multiplex PCR, and TCRdb kept only the in-frame ones, dropping some. This table has 9,500 to 15,000 clones, about nine tenths appearing once. Sequences were obtained from lung tumor tissue. These TCRs come from a human donor with non-small cell lung cancer.

The rearrangement links TRBV5-1 to TRBJ2-1; 14 bases map to TRBD2. Per the germline V gene, CDR1 is SGHRS and CDR2 is YFSETQ. V lost 3 bases and J lost 5; bases outside the gene matches: 4. CDR3 length: 16 amino acids. The CDR3: CASSSGLAGGHNEQFF. The DNA for the CDR3 is TGCGCCAGCAGCTCTGGACTAGCGGGAGGTCACAATGAGCAGTTCTTC.

This chain uses TRBV18 with TRBJ2-7, with 10 bases that match TRBD1. The CDR3 has 16 residues. Germline CDR1 and CDR2: KGHSH and LQKENI. V shed 3 bases and J 5 bases; nucleotides not matched to a gene: 10. The CDR3 bases are TGTGCCAGCTCACCTGCCCTGGGGACAGGGGAACACGAGCAGTACTTC. Amino acids: CASSPALGTGEHEQYF.